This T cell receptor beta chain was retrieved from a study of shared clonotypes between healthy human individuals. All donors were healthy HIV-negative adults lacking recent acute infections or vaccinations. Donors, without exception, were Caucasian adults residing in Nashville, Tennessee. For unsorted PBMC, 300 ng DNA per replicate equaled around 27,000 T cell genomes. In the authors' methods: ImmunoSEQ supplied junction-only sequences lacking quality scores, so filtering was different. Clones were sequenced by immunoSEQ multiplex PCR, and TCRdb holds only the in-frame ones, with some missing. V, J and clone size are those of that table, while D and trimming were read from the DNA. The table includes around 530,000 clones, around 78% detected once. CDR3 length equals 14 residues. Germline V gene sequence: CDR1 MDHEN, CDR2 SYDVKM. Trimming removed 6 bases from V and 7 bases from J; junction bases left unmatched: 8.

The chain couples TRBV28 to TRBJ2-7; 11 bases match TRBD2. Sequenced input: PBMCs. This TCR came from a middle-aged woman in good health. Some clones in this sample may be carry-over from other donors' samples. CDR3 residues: CASSVSPSGREQYF. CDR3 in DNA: TGTGCCAGCAGCGTCTCTCCTAGCGGGAGGGAGCAGTACTTC.